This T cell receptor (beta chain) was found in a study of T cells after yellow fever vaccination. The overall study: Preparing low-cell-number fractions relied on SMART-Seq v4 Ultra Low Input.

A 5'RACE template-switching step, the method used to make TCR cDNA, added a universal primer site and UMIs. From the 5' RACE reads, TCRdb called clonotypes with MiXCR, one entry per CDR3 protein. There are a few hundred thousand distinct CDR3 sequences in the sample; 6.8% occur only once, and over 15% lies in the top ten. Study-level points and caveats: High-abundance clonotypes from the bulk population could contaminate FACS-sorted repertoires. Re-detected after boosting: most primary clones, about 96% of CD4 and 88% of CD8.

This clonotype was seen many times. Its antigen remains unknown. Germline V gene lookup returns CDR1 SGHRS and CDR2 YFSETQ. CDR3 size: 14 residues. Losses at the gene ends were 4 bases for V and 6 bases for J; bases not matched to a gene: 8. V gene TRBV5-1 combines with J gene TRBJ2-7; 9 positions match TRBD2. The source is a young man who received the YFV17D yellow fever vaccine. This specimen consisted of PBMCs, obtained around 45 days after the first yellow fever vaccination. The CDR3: CASSPWTSAGEQYV. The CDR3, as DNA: TGCGCCAGCAGCCCATGGACTAGCGCAGGCGAGCAGTACGTC.